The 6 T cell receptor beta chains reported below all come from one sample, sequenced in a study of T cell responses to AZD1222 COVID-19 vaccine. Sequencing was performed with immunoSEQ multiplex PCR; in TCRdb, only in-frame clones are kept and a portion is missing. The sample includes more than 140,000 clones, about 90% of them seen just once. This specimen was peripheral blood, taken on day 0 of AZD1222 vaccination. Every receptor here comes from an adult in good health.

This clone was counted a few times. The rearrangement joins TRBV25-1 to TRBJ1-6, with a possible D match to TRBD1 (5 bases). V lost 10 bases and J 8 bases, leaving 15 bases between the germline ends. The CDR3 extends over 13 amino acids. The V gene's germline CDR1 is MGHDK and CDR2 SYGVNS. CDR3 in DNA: TGTGCCACCAGGCGGGGGACGGATTCACCCCTCCACTTT. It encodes CATRRGTDSPLHF.

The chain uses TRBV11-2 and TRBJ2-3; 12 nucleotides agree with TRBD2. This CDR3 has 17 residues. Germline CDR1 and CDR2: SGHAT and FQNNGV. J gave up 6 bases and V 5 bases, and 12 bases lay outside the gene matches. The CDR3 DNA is TGTGCCAGCAGCCCCCGGCTAGCGGGAGGGGAGGCCGATACGCAGTATTTT. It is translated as CASSPRLAGGEADTQYF.

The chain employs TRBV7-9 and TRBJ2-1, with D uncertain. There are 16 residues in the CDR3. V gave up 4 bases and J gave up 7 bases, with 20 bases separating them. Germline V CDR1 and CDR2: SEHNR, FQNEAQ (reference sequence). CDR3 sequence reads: CASSSPEARILNEQFF. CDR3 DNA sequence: TGTGCCAGCAGCTCCCCCGAGGCTAGGATCCTGAATGAGCAGTTCTTC.

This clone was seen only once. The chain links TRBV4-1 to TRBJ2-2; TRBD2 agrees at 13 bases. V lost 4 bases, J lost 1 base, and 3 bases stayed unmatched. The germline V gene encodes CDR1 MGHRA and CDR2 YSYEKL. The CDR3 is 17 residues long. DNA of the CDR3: TGCGCCAGCAGCCTGGGGACTAGCGGGAAGAACACCGGGGAGCTGTTTTTT. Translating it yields CASSLGTSGKNTGELFF.

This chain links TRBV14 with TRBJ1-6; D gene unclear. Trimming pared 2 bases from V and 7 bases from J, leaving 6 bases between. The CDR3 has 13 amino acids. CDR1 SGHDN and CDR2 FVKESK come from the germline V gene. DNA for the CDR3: TGTGCCAGCAGCCAATGGGGAAATTCACCCCTCCACTTT. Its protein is CASSQWGNSPLHF.

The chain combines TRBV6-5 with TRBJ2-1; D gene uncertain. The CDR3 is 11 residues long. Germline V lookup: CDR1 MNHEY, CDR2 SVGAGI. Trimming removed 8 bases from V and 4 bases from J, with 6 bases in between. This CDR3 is CASQNYNEQFF. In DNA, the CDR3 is TGTGCCAGCCAGAATTACAATGAGCAGTTCTTC.